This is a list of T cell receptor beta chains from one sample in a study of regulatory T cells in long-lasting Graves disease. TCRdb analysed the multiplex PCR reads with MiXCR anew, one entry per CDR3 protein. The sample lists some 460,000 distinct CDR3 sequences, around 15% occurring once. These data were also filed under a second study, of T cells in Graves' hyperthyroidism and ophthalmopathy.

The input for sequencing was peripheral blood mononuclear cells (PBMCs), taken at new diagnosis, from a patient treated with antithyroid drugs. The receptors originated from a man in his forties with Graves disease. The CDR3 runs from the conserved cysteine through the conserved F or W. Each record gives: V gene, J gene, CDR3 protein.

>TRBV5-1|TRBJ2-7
CASSTGHYEQYF
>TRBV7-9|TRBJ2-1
CASSIGGPGDEQFF
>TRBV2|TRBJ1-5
CASRTDEGRSRQPQHF
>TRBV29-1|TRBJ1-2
CSVEKQLSYGYTF
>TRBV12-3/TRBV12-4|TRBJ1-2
CASRPPGQGAKGYTF
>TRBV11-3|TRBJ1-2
CASSLASRTDYYGYTF
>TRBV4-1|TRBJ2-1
CASSQEEGRSSYNEQFF
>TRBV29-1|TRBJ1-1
CSVETDTQNTEAFF
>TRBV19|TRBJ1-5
CASSIVVSPNQPQHF
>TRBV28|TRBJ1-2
CASLGGQGRNYGYTF
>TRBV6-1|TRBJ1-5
CASMDRDNQPQHF
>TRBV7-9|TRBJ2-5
CASSTRQGSIYQETQYF
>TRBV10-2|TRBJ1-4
CASGHQGEKLFF
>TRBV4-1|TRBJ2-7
CASSQQEGTAIDF
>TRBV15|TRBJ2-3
CATSRDYTSGRTDTQYF
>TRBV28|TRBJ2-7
CASSSPPGRSYEQYF
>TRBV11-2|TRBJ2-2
CASSFHSNTGELFF
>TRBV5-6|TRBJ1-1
CASSFRNSGQGAKTEAFF
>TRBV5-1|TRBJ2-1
CASSLALTSGAYNEQFF
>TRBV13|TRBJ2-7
CASSPGRTSGQYF
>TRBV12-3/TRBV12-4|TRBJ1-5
CASSAWGQGDQPQHF
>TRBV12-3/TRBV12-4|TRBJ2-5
CASSPQLKQETQYF
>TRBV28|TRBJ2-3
CASEKGLAGVVTQYF